One sample yielded the 24 T cell receptor beta chains listed below, sequenced in a study of cytotoxic CD8 clonotypes in ibrutinib-treated CLL. Sequencing was performed with immunoSEQ multiplex PCR; in TCRdb, only in-frame clones are kept and a portion is missing. This table has fewer than 400,000 clones, under 70% appearing once. The sample in question was PBMCs, obtained after 36 months of ibrutinib treatment. Receptors originate from a human donor with chronic lymphocytic leukemia.

CDR3 DNA sequence: TGCGCCAGCAGCCAAGCGGGAGCGGTCGACAATGAGCAGTTCTTC. This sequence encodes CASSQAGAVDNEQFF. The rearrangement joins TRBV4-1 to TRBJ2-1, with D possibly being TRBD2 (6 bases). V lost 1 base, J lost 5 bases, and 12 bases lay in between. CDR1 and CDR2 from the germline V gene are MGHRA and YSYEKL. The CDR3 covers 15 residues.

This rearrangement joins TRBV9 to TRBJ2-3, with D tentatively TRBD1 or TRBD2 (6 bases each). Germline CDR1 and CDR2: SGDLS and YYNGEE. The V end was cut by 3 bases, the J end by 6 bases, with 23 bases between. CDR3 size: 17 residues. The chain's CDR3 is CASSASGGGTQPDTQYF. CDR3 coding DNA: TGTGCCAGCAGCGCTAGTGGGGGCGGGACCCAGCCGGATACGCAGTATTTT.

The chain employs TRBV5-1 and TRBJ2-1, with 9 bases aligning to TRBD1. This CDR3 comprises 14 residues. V dropped 7 bases and J dropped 4; count of bases not matched to a gene: 6. Germline CDR1 is SGHRS and CDR2 is YFSETQ. The DNA of the CDR3 is TGCGCCAGCGGTGCCGGGACAGGGTACAATGAGCAGTTCTTC. Encoded protein: CASGAGTGYNEQFF.

This chain connects TRBV5-1 to TRBJ1-2, with D tentatively TRBD1 (5 bases). V gave up 5 bases and J gave up 4 bases, with 6 bases separating them. The CDR3 is 11 amino acids. Germline CDR1 reads SGHRS; CDR2 reads YFSETQ. CDR3 protein: CASRGPYGYTF. CDR3 DNA: TGCGCCAGCAGGGGGCCCTATGGCTACACCTTC.

The rearrangement joins TRBV11-2 to TRBJ2-7; the D is unclear. The V and J ends lost 3 bases and 9 bases respectively, with 9 bases between them. The CDR3 spans 11 residues. Germline loops: CDR1 SGHAT, CDR2 FQNNGV. CDR3 DNA: TGTGCCAGCAGCTTGTCTCTGGTGCAGTACTTC. Translation: CASSLSLVQYF.

The rearrangement uses TRBV7-2 and TRBJ2-4; D is perhaps TRBD1 (6 bases). Per the germline V gene, CDR1 is SGHTA and CDR2 is FQGNSA. This CDR3 is 13 amino acids long. Trimming took 4 bases from V and 8 from J, leaving 12 bases between them. The CDR3, as DNA: TGTGCCAGCAGCTCCGATCCAGGGGACATTCAGTACTTC. This encodes CASSSDPGDIQYF.

The chain employs TRBV29-1 and TRBJ2-3; D may be TRBD2 (6 bases). CDR1 and CDR2 (germline): SQVTM, ANQGSEA. V lost 3 bases and J 2 bases, leaving 15 bases between the germline ends. The CDR3 runs 15 residues. The CDR3 spells CSVERGLHDTDTQYF. The CDR3 DNA reads as TGCAGCGTTGAGCGGGGACTCCATGACACAGATACGCAGTATTTT.

The chain joins TRBV4-1 to TRBJ2-4; D remains unclear. Germline CDR1 is MGHRA and CDR2 is YSYEKL. Trimming left V 4 bases short and J 0 bases short, with 22 bases between. The CDR3 totals 19 residues. Here the CDR3 DNA reads TGCGCCAGCAGCCCCGATCCGTGGGCAGGTGTTATAGCCAAAAACATTCAGTACTTC. This translates into CASSPDPWAGVIAKNIQYF.

This clone showed up just a few times. The V and J genes are TRBV7-3 and TRBJ2-3, with D perhaps TRBD1 (7 bases). CDR1 is SGHTA and CDR2 is FQGTGA in the germline V gene. V dropped 2 bases and J dropped 2 bases, with 11 bases sitting between them. CDR3 length: 15 amino acids. In DNA form, the CDR3 reads TGTGCCAGCAGCTTAGGAGGGGGCCTCACAGATACGCAGTATTTT. Its protein product is CASSLGGGLTDTQYF.

This clone was counted at least ten times. The chain has TRBV29-1 and TRBJ1-1; D call uncertain. The CDR3 is 14 residues long. In germline, CDR1 is SQVTM, CDR2 ANQGSEA. Trimming left V 4 bases short and J 0 bases short, with 12 bases between. DNA of the CDR3: TGCAGCGTTGTAAAGGGCGGGATGAACACTGAAGCTTTCTTT. Its protein is CSVVKGGMNTEAFF.

The chain couples TRBV9 to TRBJ2-3, with D perhaps matching TRBD1 or TRBD2 (5 bases each). Per the germline V gene, CDR1 is SGDLS and CDR2 is YYNGEE. The CDR3 contains 18 residues. The V end was cut by 0 bases, the J end by 2 bases, with 19 bases between. For the CDR3, the DNA is TGTGCCAGCAGCGTAGCCCCCTTTATCGGGACGGACACAGATACGCAGTATTTT. Translation: CASSVAPFIGTDTDTQYF.

This clone was detected only once. The chain has TRBV11-1 and TRBJ1-1; tentatively, D is TRBD1 (5 bases). The CDR3 sequence is 14 residues long. Trimming stripped 4 bases from V and 6 bases from J, with 15 bases between. The germline V gene has CDR1 SGHAT and CDR2 FQDESV (reference sequence). CDR3 protein: CASSYGRGLAEAFF. CDR3 nucleotides: TGTGCCAGCAGCTATGGGCGGGGACTCGCTGAAGCTTTCTTT.

The rearrangement joins TRBV4-1 to TRBJ1-2; tentatively, D is TRBD1 (6 bases). CDR1 and CDR2 from the germline V gene are MGHRA and YSYEKL. V lost 1 base and J 6 bases, leaving 12 bases between the germline ends. The length of the CDR3 is 14 residues. The CDR3 nucleotides are TGCGCCAGCAGCCAAGTAGGGACACCGGATGGCTACACCTTC. Its translation is CASSQVGTPDGYTF.

This chain uses TRBV29-1 with TRBJ2-7; D perhaps matches TRBD1 (5 bases). V was shortened by 7 bases and J by 2 bases, with 12 bases between the two germline ends. This CDR3 is 12 amino acids long. Germline lookup yields CDR1 SQVTM and CDR2 ANQGSEA. Here the CDR3 reads CSAAGPPYEQYF. The DNA for the CDR3 is TGCAGCGCCGCAGGGCCTCCCTACGAGCAGTACTTC.

CDR3 amino acids: CASSLGTSETGELFF. DNA of the CDR3: TGCGCCAGCAGCCTGGGGACTAGCGAAACCGGGGAGCTGTTTTTT. The chain joins TRBV5-1 to TRBJ2-2; TRBD2 aligns across 10 bases. Trimming took 4 bases from V and 5 from J; bases not matched to a gene: 5. The V gene's germline CDR1 is SGHRS and CDR2 YFSETQ. This CDR3 comprises 15 residues.

V usage is TRBV5-1 and J usage is TRBJ1-2, with TRBD1 matching over 7 bases. Germline CDR1 is SGHRS and CDR2 is YFSETQ. There are 13 residues in the CDR3. The V segment lost 4 bases and the J segment 7 bases; nucleotides outside the gene matches: 7. The CDR3 loop reads CASSKGQIGGYTF. The CDR3 DNA reads TGCGCCAGCAGCAAGGGACAGATTGGTGGCTACACCTTC.

The rearrangement joins TRBV4-3 to TRBJ2-2; 16 bases align to TRBD2. This CDR3 contains 17 residues. With 1 base clipped from V and 6 bases from J, the junction kept 2 bases outside the gene matches. Germline assignment: CDR1 LGHNA and CDR2 YSLEER. The CDR3 spells CASSQGGTSGRAGELFF. The CDR3 region has the DNA TGCGCCAGCAGCCAAGGAGGGACTAGCGGGAGGGCCGGGGAGCTGTTTTTT.

The V and J genes are TRBV7-6 and TRBJ1-1; D perhaps matches TRBD1 (5 bases). Trimming shortened V by 8 bases and J by 0 bases, and 10 bases separated the two germline ends. This CDR3 contains 13 residues. Germline loops: CDR1 SGHVS, CDR2 FNYEAQ. Written as DNA, the CDR3 is TGTGCCAGCTGTCAGGGTATGAACACTGAAGCTTTCTTT. Its protein is CASCQGMNTEAFF.

The chain uses TRBV2 and TRBJ2-3, with 7 bases fitting TRBD2. The CDR3 covers 14 residues. Germline V gives CDR1 SNHLY, CDR2 FYNNEI. This CDR3 is CAMGGVAATDTQYF. CDR3 nucleotides: TGTGCGATGGGGGGGGTCGCGGCCACAGATACGCAGTATTTT.

The chain employs TRBV7-3 and TRBJ2-3; tentative D call: TRBD2 (7 bases). The V gene's germline CDR1 is SGHTA and CDR2 FQGTGA. The CDR3 consists of 14 residues. V was shortened by 5 bases and J by 6 bases, with 15 bases between the two germline ends. The CDR3 nucleotides are TGTGCCAGCAGCCTTGGCGGGGGCCGTGATACGCAGTATTTT. It encodes CASSLGGGRDTQYF.

The V call is TRBV25-1, the J call TRBJ2-1; D is possibly TRBD1 or TRBD2 (5 bases each). Trimming removed 1 base from V and 6 bases from J, with 16 bases in between. The length of the CDR3 is 16 residues. CDR1 is MGHDK and CDR2 is SYGVNS in the germline V gene. CDR3 nucleotide sequence: TGTGCCAGCAGTGAATCTGCCAGGGCGAGGGGCAATGAGCAGTTCTTC. Translation: CASSESARARGNEQFF.

V usage is TRBV29-1 and J usage is TRBJ2-7; no reliable D call. CDR1 and CDR2 (germline): SQVTM, ANQGSEA. Trimming shortened V by 4 bases and J by 4 bases, and 17 bases separated the two germline ends. This CDR3 spans 14 amino acids. CDR3 sequence reads: CSVVWPKNIYEQYF. CDR3 DNA: TGCAGCGTTGTATGGCCCAAAAATATATACGAGCAGTACTTC.

The chain employs TRBV10-3 and TRBJ1-2; 7 nucleotides match TRBD1. This CDR3 region has 13 residues. CDR1 is ENHRY, CDR2 SYGVKD, per germline. Trimming cost V 8 bases and J 5 bases; bases outside gene matches: 8. The CDR3 DNA is TGTGCCATCGGGGACGCAGGGGGTTATGGCTACACCTTC. Its protein product is CAIGDAGGYGYTF.

The chain links TRBV28 to TRBJ1-1, with no clear D. Trimming pared 6 bases from V and 1 base from J, leaving 15 bases between. The CDR3 totals 15 residues. Per the germline V gene, CDR1 is MDHEN and CDR2 is SYDVKM. The DNA of the CDR3 is TGTGCCAGCAGAATAGAAGCGTTCGGGAACACTGAAGCTTTCTTT. Amino acids: CASRIEAFGNTEAFF.